This is a list of T cell receptor beta chains from one sample in a study of T cell repertoires in cytomegalovirus infection. MiXCR was run by TCRdb on the reads, yielding one entry per CDR3 protein. In the table there are about 6,100 distinct CDR3 sequences, around 49% of which are singletons. No antigens are known for them. Sequencing input: PBMCs, sequenced either directly or after in vitro stimulation (not recorded which). These receptors all come from a human donor in good health (CMV status not recorded). Some clones in this sample may be carry-over from other donors' samples. The CDR3 runs from the conserved cysteine through the conserved F or W. A D gene is named only where the DNA matches it firmly. Rows give clone size only sometimes, using once, few, many, or a class for an expanded clone.

CDR3	DNA	size	V	J	D
CARSDLVGMNTEAFF	TGTGCCCGCAGTGATTTGGTGGGAATGAACACTGAAGCTTTCTTT	NA	TRBV6-1	TRBJ1-1	NA
CASSLRTETYNEQFF	TGTGCCAGCAGCTTACGGACAGAGACCTACAATGAGCAGTTCTTC	medium-sized	TRBV7-9	TRBJ2-1	NA
CATWGRSYNEQFF	TGTGCCACTTGGGGTAGGTCCTACAATGAGCAGTTCTTC	few	TRBV6-1	TRBJ2-1	NA
CASSQLAYSYNEQFF	TGTGCCAGCAGCCAACTAGCTTACTCCTACAATGAGCAGTTCTTC	NA	TRBV14	TRBJ2-1	NA
CASSLIVRDTEAFF	TGTGCCAGCAGCTTAATCGTAAGGGACACTGAAGCTTTCTTT	NA	TRBV7-9	TRBJ1-1	NA
CASSIPDRGPYGYTF	TGTGCCAGTAGTATCCCAGACAGGGGACCTTATGGCTACACCTTC	few	TRBV19	TRBJ1-2	TRBD1
CASSLNPGRSPLHF	TGTGCCAGCAGCTTAAATCCAGGGCGCTCACCCCTCCACTTT	NA	TRBV7-9	TRBJ1-6	NA
CASSNRTSGNNEQFF	TGTGCCAGCAGCAACCGGACTAGTGGGAACAATGAGCAGTTCTTC	NA	TRBV7-2	TRBJ2-1	TRBD2
CASSASPVGNEQFF	TGTGCCAGCAGCGCCAGCCCAGTGGGGAATGAGCAGTTCTTC	few	TRBV7-6	TRBJ2-1	NA
CDSIWDTPGDVQYF	TGTGACAGCATATGGGACACCCCTGGCGACGTGCAGTACTTC	NA	TRBV7-8	TRBJ2-7	NA
CASSFYLAENVF	TGTGCCAGCAGTTTTTACCTAGCTGAGAATGTCTTC	NA	TRBV28	TRBJ2-1	NA
CASSSRGDRTDTQYF	TGTGCCAGCAGCTCGCGGGGGGACAGGACAGATACGCAGTATTTT	NA	TRBV7-2	TRBJ2-3	NA
CASSSQKLPDTQYF	TGTGCCAGCAGTTCTCAGAAATTGCCAGATACGCAGTATTTT	NA	TRBV6-5	TRBJ2-3	NA
CASSFGQNYGYTF	TGTGCCAGCAGCTTCGGACAGAACTATGGCTACACCTTC	NA	TRBV12-3/TRBV12-4	TRBJ1-2	NA
CASSFSGTGHNSPLHF	TGTGCCAGCAGCTTCTCCGGGACAGGCCATAATTCACCCCTCCACTTT	NA	TRBV7-4	TRBJ1-6	TRBD1
CASRYPPPERYF	TGTGCAAGCAGGTACCCCCCCCCCGAGCGGTACTTC	NA	TRBV6-1	TRBJ2-7	NA
CASSLGGGSSYEQYF	TGTGCCAGCAGTTTAGGCGGGGGAAGCTCCTACGAGCAGTACTTC	few	TRBV28	TRBJ2-7	TRBD2
CASTPGFSGNSPLHF	TGTGCCAGCACCCCTGGGTTCTCCGGGAATTCACCCCTCCACTTT	few	TRBV7-8	TRBJ1-6	NA
CASSPPPQIDGYTF	TGTGCCAGCAGCCCCCCCCCCCAAATTGATGGCTACACCTTC	NA	TRBV7-9	TRBJ1-2	NA
CASSSDRNTEAFF	TGTGCCAGCAGCTCGGACCGGAACACTGAAGCTTTCTTT	NA	TRBV7-2	TRBJ1-1	NA
CASSLDGGQETQYF	TGTGCCAGCAGCTTAGATGGGGGGCAAGAGACCCAGTACTTC	NA	TRBV7-2	TRBJ2-5	NA
CASSPGWNTESFF	TGTGCCAGCAGCCCCGGGTGGAACACGGAATCGTTCTTT	NA	TRBV7-8	TRBJ1-1	NA
CAMTPTQLDYEQYF	TGTGCCATGACGCCCACCCAACTAGACTACGAGCAGTACTTC	few	TRBV28	TRBJ2-7	NA
CASSLAWSSNQPQHF	TGTGCCAGCAGCTTGGCATGGAGTAGCAATCAGCCCCAGCATTTT	NA	TRBV5-6	TRBJ1-5	NA
CAIADRSHYEQYF	TGTGCCATCGCCGACAGGAGCCACTACGAGCAGTACTTC	NA	TRBV10-3	TRBJ2-7	NA
CSARVSNTEAFF	TGCAGTGCTAGAGTCTCAAACACTGAAGCTTTCTTT	NA	TRBV20-1	TRBJ1-1	NA
CAICWFGQGDTEACF	TGTGCCATCTGCTGGTTTGGACAGGGAGACACTGAAGCTTGCTTT	NA	TRBV10-3	TRBJ1-1	TRBD1
CYSRPKLYINQPHDF	TGTTACAGCAGGCCGAAACTCTATATCAATCAGCCCCATGATTTT	NA	TRBV28	TRBJ1-5	NA
CASSQDPEGAGTEAFF	TGCGCCAGCAGCCAAGATCCGGAAGGGGCTGGGACTGAAGCTTTCTTT	NA	TRBV4-1	TRBJ1-1	NA
CATSRYRPGTGETQYF	TGTGCCACCAGCCGTTATCGACCCGGGACTGGAGAGACCCAGTACTTC	NA	TRBV15	TRBJ2-5	NA
CASSFWGLEETQYF	TGTGCCAGCAGCTTTTGGGGCCTGGAGGAGACCCAGTACTTC	NA	TRBV7-6	TRBJ2-5	NA
CASSHIEERGSYEQYF	TGTGCCAGCAGCCATATAGAGGAACGGGGCTCCTACGAGCAGTACTTC	few	TRBV7-2	TRBJ2-7	NA
CASSSQGTHYTEAFF	TGTGCCAGCAGCTCACAGGGGACCCATTACACTGAAGCTTTCTTT	many	TRBV7-9	TRBJ1-1	TRBD1
CATRWTPNTGELFF	TGTGCCACCCGGTGGACACCTAACACCGGGGAGCTGTTTTTT	NA	TRBV12-3/TRBV12-4	TRBJ2-2	NA
CASSSSGQGFYEQYF	TGTGCCAGCAGCTCCTCGGGACAGGGGTTTTACGAGCAGTACTTC	NA	TRBV7-2	TRBJ2-7	TRBD1
CASKTDGTDTGELFF	TGTGCCAGCAAAACCGACGGGACGGACACCGGGGAGCTGTTTTTT	NA	TRBV6-6	TRBJ2-2	NA
CASAYGGPRAEAFF	TGTGCCAGCGCCTACGGGGGGCCACGGGCTGAAGCTTTCTTT	NA	TRBV7-3	TRBJ1-1	NA
CASSSYTGELFF	TGTGCCAGCAGTTCTTACACCGGGGAGCTGTTTTTT	NA	TRBV12-3/TRBV12-4	TRBJ2-2	NA
CSASIPAVYSNQPQHF	TGCAGTGCTAGTATCCCAGCGGTGTATAGCAATCAGCCCCAGCATTTT	many	TRBV20-1	TRBJ1-5	NA
CPRSFSRAEQFF	TGTCCCCGCAGTTTTTCCCGAGCTGAGCAGTTCTTC	NA	TRBV28	TRBJ2-1	NA
CSRSAGSGQPNHF	TGTTCCAGAAGTGCAGGGTCTGGGCAGCCCAATCATTTT	NA	TRBV27	TRBJ1-5	NA
CASSTPGTLIVRYGYAF	TGTGCAAGCAGTACACCCGGGACATTAATCGTTAGATATGGCTACGCCTTC	NA	TRBV28	TRBJ1-2	NA